The clone carrying this T cell receptor (beta chain) appeared a few times. Its antigen is still unknown. Production of TCR cDNA was by 5'RACE template switching, which also added a universal primer site and UMIs. TCRdb passed the 5' RACE reads through MiXCR, listing each CDR3 protein once. The sample lists some 350,000 distinct CDR3 sequences; 11% were seen once. The data originate from a study of T cells after yellow fever vaccination. Across the whole study: For low cell numbers, libraries were made with SMART-Seq v4 Ultra Low Input.

The germline gives CDR1 DFQATT, CDR2 SNEGSKA (reference sequence). This CDR3 region has 15 residues. The V segment lost 3 bases and the J segment 6 bases; nucleotides outside the gene matches: 10. Broader study findings: Among all clonotypes, a small share was observed in both CD4 and CD8 compartments. Primary-vaccination clones mostly resurfaced post-booster (approximately 96% CD4, more than 80% CD8).

The sequence came from a man younger than 35 who received the YFV17D yellow fever vaccine. The rearrangement joins TRBV20-1 to TRBJ2-2, with TRBD2 matching over 7 bases. Sequenced here: PBMCs, sampled on the day of the first yellow fever vaccination. Written as DNA, the CDR3 is TGCAGTGCTAGGACTAGCTGGGGAGGTGCCGGGGAGCTGTTTTTT. It codes for CSARTSWGGAGELFF.